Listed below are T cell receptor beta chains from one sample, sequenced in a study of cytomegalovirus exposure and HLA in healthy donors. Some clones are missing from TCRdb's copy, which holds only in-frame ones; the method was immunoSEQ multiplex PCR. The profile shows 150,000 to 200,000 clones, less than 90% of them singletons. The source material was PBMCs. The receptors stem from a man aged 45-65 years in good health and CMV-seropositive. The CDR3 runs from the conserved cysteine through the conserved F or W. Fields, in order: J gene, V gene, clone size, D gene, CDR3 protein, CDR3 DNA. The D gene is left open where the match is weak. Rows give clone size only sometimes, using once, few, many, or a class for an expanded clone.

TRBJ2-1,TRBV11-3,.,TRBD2,CASSSSGGANNEQFF,TGTGCCAGCAGTTCAAGCGGGGGGGCCAACAATGAGCAGTTCTTC
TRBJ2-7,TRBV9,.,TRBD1,CASSPFRQGTYEQYF,TGTGCCAGCAGCCCGTTCCGACAGGGCACCTACGAGCAGTACTTC
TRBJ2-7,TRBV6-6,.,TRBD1,CASGAGGHEQYF,TGTGCCAGCGGGGCAGGGGGACACGAGCAGTACTTC
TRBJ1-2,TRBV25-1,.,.,CASSVQDRGYGYTF,TGTGCCAGCAGTGTCCAGGACAGAGGCTATGGCTACACCTTC
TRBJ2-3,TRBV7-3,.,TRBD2,CASSLGAGRGLVRTDTQYF,TGTGCCAGCAGCTTAGGAGCGGGGAGGGGACTCGTCCGGACCGATACGCAGTATTTT
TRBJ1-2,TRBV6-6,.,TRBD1,CASRLGQGHGYTF,TGTGCCAGCAGACTTGGACAGGGACATGGCTACACCTTC
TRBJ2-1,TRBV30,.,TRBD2,CAWSAGLAGVNEQFF,TGTGCCTGGAGTGCTGGACTAGCGGGGGTCAATGAGCAGTTCTTC
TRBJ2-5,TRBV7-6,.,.,CASSLESARAAQYF,TGTGCCAGCAGCTTAGAATCGGCGCGGGCGGCCCAGTACTTC
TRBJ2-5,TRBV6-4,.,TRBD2,CASWGLAGGQETQYF,TGTGCCAGCTGGGGACTAGCGGGCGGCCAAGAGACCCAGTACTTC
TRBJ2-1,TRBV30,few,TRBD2,CAWSNSRTSGGWNEQFF,TGTGCCTGGAGTAACAGTAGGACTAGCGGGGGGTGGAATGAGCAGTTCTTC
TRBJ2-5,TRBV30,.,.,CAWSNLLQETQYF,TGTGCCTGGAGTAACCTACTACAAGAGACCCAGTACTTC
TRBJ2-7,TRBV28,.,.,CASSGWVGGNDGEQYF,TGTGCCAGCAGTGGGTGGGTCGGAGGAAACGATGGCGAGCAGTACTTC
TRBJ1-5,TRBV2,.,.,CASSAQGGQPQHF,TGTGCCAGCAGTGCCCAGGGCGGCCAGCCCCAGCATTTT
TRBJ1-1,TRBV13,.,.,CASSPPHARNTEAFF,TGTGCCAGCAGCCCCCCTCACGCCAGAAACACTGAAGCTTTCTTT
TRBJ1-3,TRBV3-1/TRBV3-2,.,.,CASSPNIYF,TGTGCCAGCAGCCCTAACATATATTTT
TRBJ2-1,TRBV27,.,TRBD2,CASSHLAGPSYNEQFF,TGTGCCAGCAGTCACCTAGCGGGACCCTCCTACAATGAGCAGTTCTTC
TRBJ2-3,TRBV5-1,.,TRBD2,CASSLLAGEDTQYF,TGCGCCAGCAGCTTGTTAGCGGGGGAAGATACGCAGTATTTT
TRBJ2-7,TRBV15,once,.,CATSRDLASTPYEQYF,TGTGCCACCAGCAGAGATTTAGCCTCCACCCCCTACGAGCAGTACTTC
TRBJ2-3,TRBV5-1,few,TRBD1,CASSLGSGGSNTQYF,TGCGCCAGCAGCTTGGGATCAGGGGGAAGTAATACGCAGTATTTT
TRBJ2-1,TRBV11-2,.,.,CASSLAYEQFF,TGTGCCAGCAGTTTAGCTTATGAGCAGTTCTTC
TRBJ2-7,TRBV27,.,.,CASSSQLSNSYEQYF,TGTGCCAGCAGTTCACAGCTCTCGAACTCCTACGAGCAGTACTTC
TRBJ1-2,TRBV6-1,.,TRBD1,CASSEERTGGGYTF,TGTGCCAGCAGTGAAGAAAGGACAGGGGGCGGCTACACCTTC
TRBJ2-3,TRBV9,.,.,CASGPGSPDTQYF,TGTGCCAGCGGGCCGGGGTCCCCAGATACGCAGTATTTT
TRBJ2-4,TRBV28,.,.,CASSPAGQSKNIQYF,TGTGCCAGCAGTCCCGCGGGACAGTCGAAAAACATTCAGTACTTC
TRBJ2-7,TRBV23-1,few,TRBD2,CASRSPGGPDEQYF,TGCGCCAGCCGGTCTCCGGGAGGGCCGGACGAGCAGTACTTC
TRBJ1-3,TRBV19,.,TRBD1,CASIPSQGQGGDGNTIYF,TGTGCCAGTATCCCCTCCCAGGGACAGGGTGGAGATGGAAACACCATATATTTT
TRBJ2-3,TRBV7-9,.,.,CASSPTPGLLTPSTDTQYF,TGTGCCAGCAGCCCGACCCCGGGACTCCTAACCCCTAGCACAGATACGCAGTATTTT
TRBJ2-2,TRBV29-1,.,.,CSVKAGASTGELFF,TGCAGCGTTAAGGCAGGGGCCAGCACCGGGGAGTTGTTTTTT
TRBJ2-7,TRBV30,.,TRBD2,CAWSVRREGEQYF,TGTGCCTGGAGTGTACGTAGGGAGGGCGAGCAGTACTTC
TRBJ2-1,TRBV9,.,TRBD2,CASSVIGAGGGNEQFF,TGTGCCAGCAGCGTAATTGGAGCGGGAGGCGGAAATGAGCAGTTCTTC
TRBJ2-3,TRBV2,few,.,CASGLGLTPSYTQYF,TGTGCCAGCGGCTTGGGGCTAACACCATCTTATACGCAGTATTTT
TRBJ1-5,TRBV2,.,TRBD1,CASSPQGGNQPQHF,TGTGCCAGCAGCCCCCAGGGGGGCAATCAGCCCCAGCATTTT
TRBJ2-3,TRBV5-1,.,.,CASSFASPDTQYF,TGCGCCAGCAGCTTCGCTAGCCCAGATACGCAGTATTTT
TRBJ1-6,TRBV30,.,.,CAWRVWAGPSSYNSPLHF,TGTGCCTGGAGAGTATGGGCAGGTCCCAGCTCCTATAATTCACCCCTCCACTTT
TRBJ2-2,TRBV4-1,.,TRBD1,CASSQDRVPGELFF,TGCGCCAGCAGCCAGGACAGGGTCCCCGGGGAGCTGTTTTTT
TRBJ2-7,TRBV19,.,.,CASSIDLETGSYEQYF,TGTGCCAGTAGTATAGATCTGGAGACAGGTTCCTACGAGCAGTACTTC
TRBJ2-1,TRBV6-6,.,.,CASRGAGPSYNEQFF,TGTGCCAGCCGGGGGGCGGGACCCTCCTACAATGAGCAGTTCTTC
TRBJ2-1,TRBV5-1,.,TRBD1,CASSLYSLGQGHEQFF,TGCGCCAGCAGCTTGTATTCTTTGGGACAGGGTCACGAGCAGTTCTTC
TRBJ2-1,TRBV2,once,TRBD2,CASSEAGLAGVEQFF,TGTGCCAGCAGTGAAGCGGGACTAGCGGGAGTTGAGCAGTTCTTC
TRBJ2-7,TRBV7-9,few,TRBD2,CASSSGPLAGGNSYEQYF,TGTGCCAGCAGCTCAGGGCCCCTAGCGGGGGGGAACTCCTACGAGCAGTACTTC
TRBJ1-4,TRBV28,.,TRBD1,CASSGTGLGATNEKLFF,TGTGCCAGCAGTGGGACAGGGCTGGGGGCAACTAATGAAAAACTGTTTTTT
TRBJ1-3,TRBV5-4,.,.,CASRDSSGNTIYF,TGTGCCAGCAGGGACAGCTCTGGAAACACCATATATTTT
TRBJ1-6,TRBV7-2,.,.,CASSSGLYYSPLHF,TGTGCCAGCAGCTCGGGACTGTATTATTCACCCCTCCACTTT
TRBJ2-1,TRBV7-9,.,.,CASSLAGLGEQFF,TGTGCCAGCAGCTTGGCGGGATTGGGTGAGCAGTTCTTC
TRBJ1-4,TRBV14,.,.,CASSQSGSFEKLFF,TGTGCCAGCAGCCAATCAGGGTCGTTTGAAAAACTGTTTTTT
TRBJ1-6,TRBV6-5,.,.,CASMRQGNSPLHF,TGTGCCAGCATGCGGCAGGGGAATTCACCCCTCCACTTT
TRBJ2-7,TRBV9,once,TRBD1,CASSPGQGGYEQYF,TGTGCCAGCAGCCCGGGACAGGGGGGCTACGAGCAGTACTTC